The 32 T cell receptor beta chains reported below all come from one sample, sequenced in a study of cytomegalovirus exposure and HLA in healthy donors. 60 Vbeta and 13 Jbeta primers were used in PCR. Produced via immunoSEQ multiplex PCR; TCRdb's table is partial and in-frame only. The data show about 130,000 clones, around 63% seen once. Sequenced input: PBMCs. The receptors were sampled from a human donor in good health.

This sequence joins TRBV2 and TRBJ2-5; TRBD2 matches 7 bases. Germline V gene lookup returns CDR1 SNHLY and CDR2 FYNNEI. V trimming: 8 bases; J trimming: 3 bases; junction bases outside the gene matches: 9. This CDR3 is 14 amino acids long. The CDR3 DNA is TGTGCCAGCGTGGGGGGGGTGGGAAAAGAGACCCAGTACTTC. This translates into CASVGGVGKETQYF. Full variable domain (remainder filled in from reference TRBV2 and TRBJ2-5): EPEVTQTPSHQVTQMGQEVILRCVPISNHLYFYWYRQILGQKVEFLVSFYNNEISEKSEIFDDQFSVERPDGSNFTLKIRSTKLEDSAMYFCASVGGVGKETQYFGPGTRLLVL.

The CDR3 coding sequence is TGTGCCAGCAGCCAAGAAGGGACAGGGTATCGGTCTGAAGCTTTCTTT. Its translation: CASSQEGTGYRSEAFF. The rearrangement joins TRBV14 to TRBJ1-1; 9 bases align to TRBD1. Germline assignment: CDR1 SGHDN and CDR2 FVKESK. Germline trimming cut 0 bases from V and 6 bases from J; bases unmatched to any gene: 8. This CDR3 spans 16 amino acids.

J is TRBJ1-2 and V is TRBV9, with 11 bases lining up with TRBD1. CDR3 length: 14 amino acids. Germline V CDR1 and CDR2: SGDLS, YYNGEE. The V segment lost 4 bases and the J segment 8 bases; nucleotides outside the gene matches: 7. Here the CDR3 DNA reads TGTGCCAGCAGCAAAGGGACAGGGGGGGTCGGCTACACCTTC. Amino acid sequence: CASSKGTGGVGYTF.

V gene TRBV19 combines with J gene TRBJ2-2; TRBD2 agrees at 7 bases. The CDR3 is 15 residues long. The V gene's germline CDR1 is LNHDA and CDR2 SQIVND (reference sequence). J gave up 5 bases and V 5 bases, and 8 bases lay outside the gene matches. The CDR3 protein is CASSSLVGRTGELFF. In DNA form, the CDR3 reads TGTGCCAGTAGTTCCTTGGTCGGGAGGACCGGGGAGCTGTTTTTT. The whole variable domain, remainder taken from reference TRBV19 and TRBJ2-2, is DGGITQSPKYLFRKEGQNVTLSCEQNLNHDAMYWYRQDPGQGLRLIYYSQIVNDFQKGDIAEGYSVSREKKESFPLTVTSAQKNPTAFYLCASSSLVGRTGELFFGEGSRLTVL.

V gene TRBV7-9 combines with J gene TRBJ1-5, with 8 bases that match TRBD1. The J segment lost 8 bases and the V segment lost 5 bases, leaving 8 bases of the junction unmatched. The CDR3 consists of 14 residues. In germline, CDR1 is SEHNR, CDR2 FQNEAQ (reference sequence). CDR3 residues: CASSSGTGLEPQHF. In DNA form, the CDR3 reads TGTGCCAGCAGCAGCGGGACAGGACTTGAGCCCCAGCATTTT.

The rearrangement uses TRBV13 and TRBJ2-1, with 7 bases aligning to TRBD1. CDR1 PRHDT and CDR2 FYEKMQ come from the germline V gene (reference sequence). The CDR3 sequence is 15 residues long. Trimming cost V 5 bases and J 0 bases; bases outside gene matches: 4. The CDR3 spells CASSNRQGSYNEQFF. The CDR3 bases are TGTGCCAGCAGCAATCGACAGGGCTCCTACAATGAGCAGTTCTTC.

The V and J genes are TRBV6-1 and TRBJ2-7; D not resolved. In germline, CDR1 is MNHNS, CDR2 SASEGT. V gave up 8 bases and J gave up 3 bases, with 11 bases separating them. The CDR3 extends over 12 amino acids. The CDR3 protein is CASVGGLYEQYF. In DNA, the CDR3 is TGTGCCAGCGTTGGTGGCCTCTACGAGCAGTACTTC.

The sample holds a few counts of this clone. The chain combines TRBV15 with TRBJ2-7; the D gene is possibly TRBD2 (6 bases). Trimming stripped 0 bases from V and 1 base from J, with 10 bases between. The germline gives CDR1 LNHNV, CDR2 YYDKDF (reference sequence). The CDR3 totals 15 residues. DNA of the CDR3: TGTGCCACCAGCAGAGATAGGGGAGGATCCTACGAGCAGTACTTC. Residues: CATSRDRGGSYEQYF. The full variable domain, in which reference TRBV15 and TRBJ2-7 provide the parts outside the CDR3, is DAMVIQNPRYQVTQFGKPVTLSCSQTLNHNVMYWYQQKSSQAPKLLFHYYDKDFNNEADTPDNFQSRRPNTSFCFLDIRSPGLGDTAMYLCATSRDRGGSYEQYFGPGTRLTVT.

Comments on this clone: At one end the junction does not follow the germline gene, possibly because of a read error. The sample carries other DNA sequences with the same CDR3. The V and J genes are TRBV2 and TRBJ2-1, with 7 positions matching TRBD2. Per the germline V gene, CDR1 is SNHLY and CDR2 is FYNNEI. This CDR3 comprises 15 residues. CDR3 nucleotides: TGTGCAAGCAGTGGGCAGGGAGGGTCCCATTCGGAGCAGTTCTTC. Translated: CASSGQGGSHSEQFF.

The chain employs TRBV5-1 and TRBJ2-7, with D tentatively TRBD1 (6 bases). V was clipped by 0 bases and J by 5 bases, with 15 bases between them. The CDR3 loop spans 15 amino acids. CDR1 SGHRS and CDR2 YFSETQ come from the germline V gene. The CDR3 nucleotides are TGCGCCAGCAGCTTGGTCGCAGGGGCAGGGCACGAGCAGTACTTC. Protein product: CASSLVAGAGHEQYF.

This clone was found a few times. The chain recombines TRBV7-9 with TRBJ2-3; no clear D. Trimming shortened V by 1 base and J by 5 bases, and 13 bases separated the two germline ends. Germline assignment: CDR1 SEHNR and CDR2 FQNEAQ (reference sequence). This CDR3 is built from 15 residues. The CDR3 loop reads CASSLDQHEVDTQYF. DNA for the CDR3: TGTGCCAGCAGCTTAGACCAGCACGAGGTAGATACGCAGTATTTT. The entire variable domain, with the rest obtained from reference TRBV7-9 and TRBJ2-3, is as follows: DTGVSQNPRHKITKRGQNVTFRCDPISEHNRLYWYRQTLGQGPEFLTYFQNEAQLEKSRLLSDRFSAERPKGSFSTLEIQRTEQGDSAMYLCASSLDQHEVDTQYFGPGTRLTVL.

The chain recombines TRBV4-2 with TRBJ1-2; possible D gene TRBD1, 6 bases. This CDR3 region has 13 residues. Trimming pared 4 bases from V and 5 bases from J, leaving 11 bases between. In germline, CDR1 is LGHNA, CDR2 YNFKEQ. The CDR3 DNA reads as TGTGCCAGCAGCCCCCTGCAGGGGTATGGCTACACCTTC. As protein: CASSPLQGYGYTF.

This clone occurred a few times. The chain joins TRBV12-5 to TRBJ2-7; 10 positions agree with TRBD1. The CDR3 loop spans 15 amino acids. CDR1 LGHNT and CDR2 FRNRAP come from the germline V gene. V lost 5 bases to trimming and J lost 3 bases; unmatched junction nucleotides: 7. In nucleotides, the CDR3 is TGTGCTAGTGGTACCGGACAGGGGGAGAACTACGAGCAGTACTTC. Its translation: CASGTGQGENYEQYF.

The CDR3 coding sequence is TGTGCCAGCTCCCGGGACAGGGGCTGGGAGACCCAGTACTTC. Its protein product is CASSRDRGWETQYF. The V and J genes are TRBV2 and TRBJ2-5; 10 bases line up with TRBD1. This CDR3 spans 14 amino acids. Germline V gives CDR1 SNHLY, CDR2 FYNNEI. V lost 8 bases, J lost 5 bases, and 8 bases stayed unmatched.

The chain recombines TRBV7-9 with TRBJ2-5, with 7 bases identical to TRBD1. The germline V gene encodes CDR1 SEHNR and CDR2 FQNEAQ (reference sequence). The CDR3 consists of 14 residues. V shed 4 bases, J shed 0 bases, and the junction held 2 bases outside the gene matches. The chain's CDR3 is CASSSDRDQETQYF. In DNA form, the CDR3 reads TGTGCCAGCAGCTCCGACAGGGACCAAGAGACCCAGTACTTC. Full variable domain (missing parts from reference TRBV7-9 and TRBJ2-5): DTGVSQNPRHKITKRGQNVTFRCDPISEHNRLYWYRQTLGQGPEFLTYFQNEAQLEKSRLLSDRFSAERPKGSFSTLEIQRTEQGDSAMYLCASSSDRDQETQYFGPGTRLLVL.

This clone was detected only once. The CDR3, as DNA: TGTGCCAGCTCACAATCTGGACAGGTTAGCAATCAGCCCCAGCATTTT. It specifies CASSQSGQVSNQPQHF. The rearrangement links TRBV18 to TRBJ1-5; TRBD1 aligns across 7 bases. This CDR3 region has 16 residues. V gave up 4 bases and J gave up 0 bases; unmatched junction bases: 6. Germline V gene lookup returns CDR1 KGHSH and CDR2 LQKENI.

The CDR3: CASSLAGGQAINQPQHF. Written as DNA, the CDR3 is TGTGCCAGCAGCTTAGCTGGGGGACAGGCTATCAATCAGCCCCAGCATTTT. This rearrangement joins TRBV7-2 to TRBJ1-5; 8 bases align to TRBD1. CDR1 SGHTA and CDR2 FQGNSA come from the germline V gene. J was trimmed by 3 bases and V by 0 bases; bases with no gene match: 7. There are 17 residues in the CDR3.

The chain employs TRBV27 and TRBJ2-1, with D possibly matching TRBD1 (5 bases). The ends were cut back, 5 bases at V and 4 bases at J, with 9 bases in the middle. In germline, CDR1 is MNHEY, CDR2 SMNVEV (reference sequence). The CDR3 covers 13 residues. DNA of the CDR3: TGTGCCAGCAGTCTTCAGGGTTACAATGAGCAGTTCTTC. This codes for CASSLQGYNEQFF.

The chain employs TRBV5-8 and TRBJ2-7; no clear D gene. V was shortened by 0 bases and J by 1 base, with 11 bases between the two germline ends. The CDR3 sequence is 15 residues long. Germline loops: CDR1 SGHTS, CDR2 YDEGEE. The CDR3 spells CASSLAQGVSYEQYF. The CDR3 nucleotides read TGTGCCAGCAGCTTGGCCCAAGGAGTTTCCTACGAGCAGTACTTC.

The J gene is TRBJ1-1, the V gene TRBV7-2, with 9 positions matching TRBD1. In germline, CDR1 is SGHTA, CDR2 FQGNSA. The CDR3 length is 15 residues. V lost 7 bases to trimming and J lost 1 base; unmatched junction nucleotides: 7. CDR3 nucleotide sequence: TGTGCCAGCACCGACAGGGGGTTAGGGAACACTGAAGCTTTCTTT. This encodes CASTDRGLGNTEAFF.

Concerning this clone itself: This sample includes further DNA sequences coding for the same CDR3. The V and J genes are TRBV28 and TRBJ2-7, with TRBD2 matching over 10 bases. The CDR3 length is 16 residues. V trimming: 5 bases; J trimming: 1 base; junction bases outside the gene matches: 8. Germline V CDR1 and CDR2: MDHEN, SYDVKM. This CDR3 is CASSPPGLAVSYEQYF. DNA of the CDR3: TGTGCCAGCAGTCCCCCCGGACTAGCGGTATCCTACGAGCAGTACTTC.

The V and J genes are TRBV14 and TRBJ2-7; D is ambiguous. There are 14 residues in the CDR3. V dropped 0 bases and J dropped 0 bases, with 6 bases sitting between them. CDR1 and CDR2 (germline): SGHDN, FVKESK. This CDR3 is CASSQDTVSYEQYF. The CDR3 DNA is TGTGCCAGCAGCCAAGATACTGTCTCCTACGAGCAGTACTTC.

The chain recombines TRBV18 with TRBJ2-5; 9 bases fit TRBD1. The J call may be faulty, since TRBJ2-7 better matches the DNA end. The CDR3 has 14 residues. Germline V CDR1 and CDR2: KGHSH, LQKENI. CDR3 in amino acids: CASSPTGGSYEQYF. The CDR3 nucleotides read TGTGCCAGCTCACCGACAGGGGGATCCTACGAGCAGTACTTC.

This chain connects TRBV11-2 to TRBJ2-1, with TRBD1 as a possible D gene (5 bases). Trimming pared 2 bases from V and 2 bases from J, leaving 16 bases between. Germline loops: CDR1 SGHAT, CDR2 FQNNGV. The CDR3 totals 17 residues. The CDR3 is CASSLWGSPVPYNEQFF. As DNA, the CDR3 is TGTGCCAGCAGCTTATGGGGCTCGCCGGTCCCCTACAATGAGCAGTTCTTC.

This clone turned up a few times. V usage is TRBV11-3 and J usage is TRBJ2-2; TRBD1 might be the D (5 bases). The V gene lost 4 bases and the J gene lost 4 bases, with 16 bases spanning the gap. The CDR3 contains 16 residues. Germline V gene data show CDR1 as SGHNT and CDR2 as YENEEA. CDR3 DNA: TGTGCCAGCAGCTCCTCCCCCAGGGTAGCCACCGGGGAGCTGTTTTTT. Its protein product is CASSSSPRVATGELFF.

The gene calls are TRBV15 and TRBJ2-1; 11 bases match TRBD1. Germline assignment: CDR1 LNHNV and CDR2 YYDKDF (reference sequence). Trimming at V came to 1 base and at J to 9 bases, leaving 5 bases not matched to a gene. The CDR3 consists of 15 residues. The CDR3 sequence is CATSRGDRGSREQFF. Here the CDR3 DNA reads TGTGCCACCAGCAGAGGGGACAGGGGGTCGCGTGAGCAGTTCTTC.

V and J are TRBV7-8 and TRBJ2-1, with D possibly TRBD1 on 6 matching bases. The germline V and J ends were trimmed by 0 bases and 7 bases, with 13 bases remaining between them. Germline CDR1 SGHVS, CDR2 FQNEAQ. The CDR3 runs to 15 residues. In nucleotides, the CDR3 is TGTGCCAGCAGCTTAGCGCTACAGGGTATGAATGAGCAGTTCTTC. The encoded protein is CASSLALQGMNEQFF.

This clone was counted between two and nine times. The chain couples TRBV7-6 to TRBJ2-5, with D perhaps TRBD1 (7 bases). Germline V lookup: CDR1 SGHVS, CDR2 FNYEAQ. Trimming removed 1 base from V and 4 bases from J, with 16 bases in between. There are 16 residues in the CDR3. CDR3 in amino acids: CASSLGGVTGRETQYF. CDR3 bases: TGTGCCAGCAGCTTAGGGGGGGTGACAGGGCGAGAGACCCAGTACTTC.

The CDR3 DNA reads TGTGCCAGCAGCATCACTAGTTCCCACGAGCAGTACTTC. It translates to CASSITSSHEQYF. The chain recombines TRBV5-4 with TRBJ2-7; D possibly corresponds to TRBD2 (5 bases). This CDR3 is built from 13 residues. Germline CDR1 is SGHNT and CDR2 is YYREEE (reference sequence). The V end lost 4 bases, the J end lost 5 bases, and 13 bases lay between the germline ends.

This chain connects TRBV19 to TRBJ2-5; the D gene is possibly TRBD2 (6 bases). Germline V CDR1 and CDR2: LNHDA, SQIVND (reference sequence). V lost 5 bases and J 4 bases, leaving 14 bases between the germline ends. This CDR3 contains 14 residues. CDR3 sequence: CASSLTGTPETQYF. In nucleotides, the CDR3 is TGTGCCAGTAGTCTTACCGGGACTCCAGAGACCCAGTACTTC.

In this sample, this clone turned up a few times. The V call is TRBV10-3, the J call TRBJ2-5; 9 positions agree with TRBD1. The CDR3 has 18 amino acids. CDR1 is ENHRY and CDR2 is SYGVKD in the germline V gene. V gave up 9 bases and J gave up 7 bases; unmatched junction bases: 24. In nucleotides, the CDR3 is TGTGCCATAAAGCCGGGACAGGGAATCTTAGCTAGGCAGGGGACCCAGTACTTC. Protein sequence: CAIKPGQGILARQGTQYF.

CDR3 region: CASSPRGHYGYTF. CDR3 nucleotides: TGTGCCAGCAGTCCCCGAGGGCACTATGGCTACACCTTC. This chain connects TRBV27 to TRBJ1-2; D not certain. This CDR3 has 13 residues. The germline gives CDR1 MNHEY, CDR2 SMNVEV (reference sequence). V lost 5 bases and J lost 3, with 10 bases in between.